The 5 T cell receptor beta chains below were found in one sample sequenced in a study of cytomegalovirus exposure and HLA in healthy donors (dated by TCRdb to 2015 to 2018). To prepare the library, the immunoSEQ multiplex PCR assay was applied. Here the immuneACCESS table is served through TCRdb, limited to in-frame sequences with V and J called. Missing clones are a known gap in these copies; in checked studies unresolved V genes cover under half, and the rest lacks a known reason. This sample holds 140,000 or so clones; approximately 90% were observed only once. 4.5% to 5.5% of the sample comes from the top ten. Sequencing input: PBMCs. Receptor source: a man in his late teens or twenties in good health and CMV-seropositive.

The rearrangement uses TRBV13 and TRBJ2-3; TRBD2 agrees at 9 bases. Germline V gene lookup returns CDR1 PRHDT and CDR2 FYEKMQ (reference sequence). V trimming: 4 bases; J trimming: 2 bases; junction bases outside the gene matches: 4. The CDR3 is 15 residues long. Here the CDR3 reads CASSSGLANTDTQYF. The CDR3 DNA is TGTGCCAGCAGCTCGGGACTAGCCAACACAGATACGCAGTATTTT.

The rearrangement uses TRBV18 and TRBJ2-1; D ambiguous. CDR3 size: 12 residues. Trimming removed 3 bases at V and 7 bases at J, with 7 bases between. Germline V gene sequence: CDR1 KGHSH, CDR2 LQKENI. Here the CDR3 reads CASSPVRNEQFF. The CDR3 nucleotides read TGTGCCAGCTCACCTGTGAGGAATGAGCAGTTCTTC.

The chain couples TRBV30 to TRBJ2-3; D unresolved. CDR1 is GTSNPN, CDR2 SVGIG, per germline (reference sequence). Trimming stripped 5 bases from V and 4 bases from J, with 10 bases between. The CDR3 is made up of 12 amino acids. Here the CDR3 reads CAWGDSADTQYF. The CDR3 nucleotides are TGTGCCTGGGGAGACTCGGCAGATACGCAGTATTTT.

This clone is a singleton in its sample. The chain combines TRBV7-8 with TRBJ2-5; the match to TRBD1 covers 7 bases. Germline CDR1 and CDR2: SGHVS and FQNEAQ. The CDR3 has 14 residues. V shed 1 base and J 5 bases; nucleotides not matched to a gene: 4. The CDR3 spells CASSLGDRVETQYF. The DNA of the CDR3 is TGTGCCAGCAGCTTAGGAGACAGGGTGGAGACCCAGTACTTC.

The rearrangement joins TRBV29-1 to TRBJ2-1, with TRBD1 matching over 7 bases. This CDR3 has 12 residues. Germline V CDR1 and CDR2: SQVTM, ANQGSEA. Trimming removed 6 bases from V and 7 bases from J; junction bases left unmatched: 6. The CDR3 sequence: CSVPRQGNEQFF. As DNA, the CDR3 is TGCAGCGTCCCTAGACAGGGAAATGAGCAGTTCTTC.